This T cell receptor beta chain appears in the sequencing data of a study of blood T cell repertoires in COVID-19 (dated by TCRdb to 2018 to 2021). Background on the whole study: Samples from collaborators originated in the United States, Italy and Spain and spanned both the acute and convalescent phases of COVID-19. The repertoires were released in a freely available public database meant as a resource for research on the immune response to SARS-CoV-2. Subjects who had been exposed to COVID-19, were actively infected with it, or had recovered from it provided the deeply sampled blood TCRbeta repertoires that made up the dataset. Nearly every sample came with metadata listing a de-identified subject ID, COVID-19 status, age in years and sex. The prospective study material was composed of cDNA or gDNA derived from T cells, B-cell-depleted T cells, or PBMCs. Where HLA class I and class II types were available, the types were taken from metadata supplied by the sample provider, not from assay-based typing. The samples were drawn from two sources: the first 160 participants of the ongoing ImmuneRACE study, and 1,000 to 1,500 subjects contributed by 6 global collaborators.

The germline V end is reduced by 5 bases and the J end by 0 bases; junction bases left unmatched: 2. The CDR3 runs 15 amino acids, cysteine and phenylalanine included. Of the read, only the CDR3 DNA is kept; its 45 bases are in frame from base 1. Reading the germline V gene gives CDR1 ENHRY and CDR2 SYGVKD. TCRbeta CDR3 regions were amplified from genomic DNA by means of the immunoSEQ Assay, a bias-controlled multiplex PCR. The authors processed their data as follows. The number of nucleated cells in each sample was estimated by amplification of reference gene primers within the assay. To quantify the absolute abundance of each unique TCRbeta CDR3 rearrangement, sequence reads were collapsed and filtered. For each sample, productive Simpson clonality was calculated as the square root of Simpson's diversity index over productive rearrangements. Drawn from immuneACCESS, this table holds only the in-frame rearrangements with V and J called that TCRdb kept. Clones are partly lost; checked studies trace under half to an unresolved V gene and leave the rest unexplained. The V and J calls and the clone size are those of that table, but D and trimming were determined from the DNA. The sample table contains more than 110,000 clones; only one count was recorded for approximately 80% of them. The ten largest clones add up to 5.5% to 7% of the sample.

The collaborating institutions used their own protocols to collect whole blood in K2EDTA tubes. For TCRbeta analysis, collaborators shipped samples as frozen whole blood, isolated PBMCs, or DNA extracted from either of those sample types. What the authors observed across the whole study: The amount of clinical and demographic metadata varied by source and participant and was provided uncurated.

About this clone itself: The target of this receptor is not known. One base away there is no much larger clone; base qualities are not given.

This TCR came from a human donor in a cohort sampled during active COVID-19. The sequenced sample consisted of peripheral blood. In this chain, TRBV10-3 is recombined with TRBJ2-1; TRBD1 agrees with 9 junctional bases. The CDR3 corresponds to CAISSTGGSYNEQFF. The nucleotide sequence is TGTGCCATCAGTTCGACAGGGGGCTCCTACAATGAGCAGTTCTTC.